The source of this T cell receptor (beta chain) is a study of OX40 agonist ivuxolimab in advanced cancers. General observations from the study: More expanded clones were found, on average, in CD8+ than in CD4+ T cells. In the 0.1 to 3.0 mg/kg range, CD4+ and CD8+ blood T cells had expanded clonally by week 6.

Libraries were prepared by immunoSEQ multiplex PCR; TCRdb keeps only in-frame clonotypes and omits some of them. The sample has approximately 68,000 clones, around 90% seen once. Remarks on this clone: Its target is not known.

Germline V gene data show CDR1 as MNHEY and CDR2 as SVGAGI. The CDR3 covers 15 residues. Trimming stripped 4 bases from V and 8 bases from J, with 20 bases between. Systemic immunosuppression or a history of autoimmune disease excluded patients. The clonotype comes from an adult with an advanced solid tumor such as melanoma, head and neck, liver or kidney cancer. The gene calls are TRBV6-5 and TRBJ1-2; D uncertain. The material was CD4+ or CD8+ T cells sorted from blood, obtained in a trial of the OX40 agonist ivuxolimab. The chain's CDR3 is CASSSRALWVEGYTF. CDR3 sequence (DNA): TGTGCCAGCAGTTCTAGGGCGCTCTGGGTTGAAGGCTACACCTTC.